This T cell receptor beta chain came from a study of T cell repertoires in cytomegalovirus infection. Study-wide background: Matching HLA type, along with CMV infection, was indicated by public TCR beta signatures.

TCRdb re-called the reads through MiXCR, storing one row per CDR3 protein. The table lists under 850,000 distinct CDR3 sequences, approximately 40% of them singletons. Between the trimmed V and J ends, which lost 0 bases and 1 base, there was a span of 9 bases. Per the germline V gene, CDR1 is GTSNPN and CDR2 is SVGIG (reference sequence). The length of the CDR3 is 14 residues. Points on this clonotype: Its specificity is unknown.

Study-wide results and caveats: Across the ex vivo response, the dominant clonotypes were HLA-C-restricted CMV-specific TCR beta clonotypes. Summed public TCR beta family frequency identified CMV carriers bearing the relevant HLA.

This clonotype was obtained from a human donor in good health (CMV status not recorded). Some clones in this sample may be carry-over from other donors' samples. Sequenced input: PBMCs. V usage is TRBV30 and J usage is TRBJ1-1, with D unresolved. CDR3 in amino acids: CAWSVRRSNTEAFF. DNA of the CDR3: TGTGCCTGGAGTGTACGGCGTTCGAACACTGAAGCTTTCTTT.